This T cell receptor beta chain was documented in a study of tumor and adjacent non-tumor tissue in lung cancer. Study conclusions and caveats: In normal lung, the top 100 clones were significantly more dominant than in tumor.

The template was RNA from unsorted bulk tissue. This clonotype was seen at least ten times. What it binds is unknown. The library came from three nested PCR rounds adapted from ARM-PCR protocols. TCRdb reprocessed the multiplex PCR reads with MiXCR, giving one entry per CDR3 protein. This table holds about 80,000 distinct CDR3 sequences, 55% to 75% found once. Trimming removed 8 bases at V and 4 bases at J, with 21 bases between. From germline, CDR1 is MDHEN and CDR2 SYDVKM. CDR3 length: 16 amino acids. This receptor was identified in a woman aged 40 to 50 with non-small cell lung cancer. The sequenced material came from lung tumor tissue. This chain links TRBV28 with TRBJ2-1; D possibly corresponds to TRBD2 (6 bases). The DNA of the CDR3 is TGTGCCAGCGCCCTCTCCGCGGGAAGATATTACAATGAGCAGTTCTTC. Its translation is CASALSAGRYYNEQFF.